This entry is about one T cell receptor (beta chain). Its cognate antigen is unknown. Here immunoSEQ multiplex PCR was the method, and the copy in TCRdb shows in-frame clones only, minus some. The data hold over 150,000 clones, with 70% to 90% observed a single time. These data are taken from a study of T cell responses to AZD1222 COVID-19 vaccine. Germline lookup yields CDR1 SEHNR and CDR2 FQNEAQ (reference sequence). The CDR3 runs to 16 residues. V was cut by 5 bases and J by 3 bases, with 16 bases left in between. Regarding the study as a whole: Only after the peak T cell response were repertoires sampled. Breadth and depth of Spike-specific TCRs rose after two AZD1222 doses. Clonal diversity may have been underestimated, and the donors were mostly white British, with more females than males. Only six people who got AZD1222 tested seropositive at baseline.

The chain couples TRBV7-9 to TRBJ2-2, with D uncertain. The specimen was peripheral blood, collected on day 0 of MenACWY control vaccination. This receptor was taken from an adult in good health. CDR3 nucleotides: TGTGCCAGCAGCCCACCCGGGCTTGGGGACACCGGGGAGCTGTTTTTT. Amino acid sequence: CASSPPGLGDTGELFF.